A selection of T cell receptor beta chains follows, all from one sample in a study of cytomegalovirus exposure and HLA in healthy donors. Method: immunoSEQ multiplex PCR; TCRdb's copy keeps in-frame clones and lacks some. This sample has some 150,000 clones, with 75% to 90% found just once. Input material: PBMCs. The source of these receptors is a woman aged 25 to 39 in good health and CMV-seronegative. Each CDR3 is given with its conserved first and last residue. Each record gives: D gene, clone size, J gene, V gene, CDR3 DNA, CDR3 protein. A D gene is named only where the DNA matches it firmly. Size tells how often a clone was seen (once, few, many) or the class of an expanded clone, and some rows leave it out.

D: -
size: -
J: TRBJ1-6
V: TRBV27
DNA: TGTGCCAGCAGTTTATTCTCCCGACTGAATAATTCACCCCTCCACTTT
CDR3: CASSLFSRLNNSPLHF

D: TRBD1
size: -
J: TRBJ2-2
V: TRBV11-3
DNA: TGTGCCAGCAGCCCCCGACAGGGAAACACCGGGGAGCTGTTTTTT
CDR3: CASSPRQGNTGELFF

D: -
size: -
J: TRBJ2-2
V: TRBV19
DNA: TGTGCCAGTAGTAATATCGGGAGTTTGGGGGGGGAGCTGTTTTTT
CDR3: CASSNIGSLGGELFF

D: TRBD1
size: -
J: TRBJ2-3
V: TRBV5-1
DNA: TGCGCCAGCAGCTCGGCTTTCGGGACAGGGGGCGCAGATACGCAGTATTTT
CDR3: CASSSAFGTGGADTQYF

D: -
size: -
J: TRBJ2-3
V: TRBV18
DNA: TGTGCCAGCTCACCACTGGAGACAGATACGCAGTATTTT
CDR3: CASSPLETDTQYF

D: -
size: once
J: TRBJ2-1
V: TRBV28
DNA: TGTGCCAGCAGCATCGCCCAGGGGCGTGGAGCGTTCTTC
CDR3: CASSIAQGRGAFF

D: TRBD1
size: -
J: TRBJ2-7
V: TRBV4-1
DNA: TGCGCCAGCAGCCAAGATCCAGGGGGCTGGCTCTACGAGCAGTACTTC
CDR3: CASSQDPGGWLYEQYF

D: TRBD1
size: few
J: TRBJ1-1
V: TRBV2
DNA: TGTGCCAGCAGTCGACAGGGTAACACTGAAGCTTTCTTT
CDR3: CASSRQGNTEAFF

D: -
size: once
J: TRBJ2-3
V: TRBV10-1
DNA: TGCGCCAGCAGTGACAGTGTAGGGGGTACGCAGTATTTT
CDR3: CASSDSVGGTQYF

D: TRBD2
size: -
J: TRBJ2-7
V: TRBV19
DNA: TGTGCCAGTAGTTCCCAACTAGCGGGGGAGTCCTACGAGCAGTACTTC
CDR3: CASSSQLAGESYEQYF

D: TRBD2
size: -
J: TRBJ2-3
V: TRBV10-1
DNA: TGCGCCAGCAGTTCCCGTCTAGCGGGGAACACAGATACGCAGTATTTT
CDR3: CASSSRLAGNTDTQYF

D: -
size: -
J: TRBJ1-1
V: TRBV18
DNA: TGTGCCAGCTCACCCCCGTGGGGCGACCGCACTGAAGCTTTCTTT
CDR3: CASSPPWGDRTEAFF

D: -
size: -
J: TRBJ1-2
V: TRBV7-9
DNA: TGTGCCAGCAGCTTACTGGAGGGATTCTATGGCTACACCTTC
CDR3: CASSLLEGFYGYTF

D: -
size: -
J: TRBJ1-4
V: TRBV7-2
DNA: TGTGCCAGCAGCTTATTAGGCGGATATCGGGAAAAACTGTTTTTT
CDR3: CASSLLGGYREKLFF

D: -
size: few
J: TRBJ2-7
V: TRBV7-9
DNA: TGTGCCAGCAGCTTAGACTTAAAGCAGTACTTC
CDR3: CASSLDLKQYF

D: -
size: once
J: TRBJ2-7
V: TRBV7-2
DNA: TGTGCCAGCAGCTTAGTCGATCGGGCCTACGAGCAGTACTTC
CDR3: CASSLVDRAYEQYF

D: TRBD2
size: -
J: TRBJ2-1
V: TRBV7-2
DNA: TGTGCCAGCAGCTCCGGACTAGCGGGAGGCAATGAGCAGTTCTTC
CDR3: CASSSGLAGGNEQFF

D: TRBD1
size: few
J: TRBJ1-3
V: TRBV28
DNA: TGTGCCAGCAGTCCCTCGGGACAGGGGTACGGAAACACCATATATTTT
CDR3: CASSPSGQGYGNTIYF

D: -
size: once
J: TRBJ2-5
V: TRBV7-9
DNA: TGTGCCAGCAGCTCCCTAGGGACCCAGTACTTC
CDR3: CASSSLGTQYF

D: -
size: -
J: TRBJ2-7
V: TRBV11-2
DNA: TGTGCCAGCAGTCCCGAGGGGGGGCTCGGCGACGAGCAGTACTTC
CDR3: CASSPEGGLGDEQYF

D: TRBD2
size: -
J: TRBJ2-3
V: TRBV4-1
DNA: TGCGCCAGCAGCCCTAAGAGGGGACTAGGAGGGGATACGCAGTATTTT
CDR3: CASSPKRGLGGDTQYF

D: -
size: -
J: TRBJ1-5
V: TRBV27
DNA: TGTGCCAGCAGTTTACAGGGATTTCAGCCCCAGCATTTT
CDR3: CASSLQGFQPQHF

D: -
size: -
J: TRBJ1-1
V: TRBV7-8
DNA: TGTGCCAGCAGCTTAGAAGGGGGAGTCACTGAAGCTTTCTTT
CDR3: CASSLEGGVTEAFF

D: TRBD1
size: -
J: TRBJ2-7
V: TRBV4-3
DNA: TGCGCCAGCAGCCAAGATCTGGTGCAGGGGGCCGGCGAGCAGTACTTC
CDR3: CASSQDLVQGAGEQYF

D: -
size: -
J: TRBJ1-5
V: TRBV27
DNA: TGTGCCAGCAGTCCCTACTCAGGGTCTCAGCCCCAGCATTTT
CDR3: CASSPYSGSQPQHF

D: -
size: -
J: TRBJ2-3
V: TRBV10-3
DNA: TGTGCCATCAGTGGGCTGGCGGGTCCCCCAGATACGCAGTATTTT
CDR3: CAISGLAGPPDTQYF

D: -
size: -
J: TRBJ2-7
V: TRBV7-2
DNA: TGTGCCAGCAGCTTAGAAGGAGGTCTTGCCTACGAGCAGTACTTC
CDR3: CASSLEGGLAYEQYF

D: -
size: -
J: TRBJ2-7
V: TRBV11-2
DNA: TGTGCCAGCAGCTGGCTACGGGGGATTCAGGAGCAGTACTTC
CDR3: CASSWLRGIQEQYF

D: TRBD1
size: -
J: TRBJ2-1
V: TRBV7-3
DNA: TGTGCCAGCAGCTTAGAGGGGGCCCCCTACAATGAGCAGTTCTTC
CDR3: CASSLEGAPYNEQFF

D: -
size: -
J: TRBJ1-1
V: TRBV7-2
DNA: TGTGCCAGCAGCTTAACTATGAACACTGAAGCTTTCTTT
CDR3: CASSLTMNTEAFF

D: TRBD1
size: -
J: TRBJ2-7
V: TRBV6-6
DNA: TGTGCCAGCGGACAGGGGCTAAGCGAGCAGTACTTC
CDR3: CASGQGLSEQYF

D: -
size: -
J: TRBJ2-1
V: TRBV29-1
DNA: TGCAGCGCGGAAGGTACAGGCTCCTACAATGAGCAGTTCTTC
CDR3: CSAEGTGSYNEQFF

D: -
size: once
J: TRBJ1-5
V: TRBV19
DNA: TGTGCCAGTAGTGTAACTCTGGGACAACGAAATCAGCCCCAGCATTTT
CDR3: CASSVTLGQRNQPQHF

D: TRBD2
size: -
J: TRBJ2-1
V: TRBV7-9
DNA: TGTGCCAGCAGCACGACGCTGCGGGAGTTCGGTGAGCAGTTCTTC
CDR3: CASSTTLREFGEQFF

D: TRBD1
size: once
J: TRBJ2-1
V: TRBV28
DNA: TGTGCCAGCAGACTCCGGACAGGGGCGCACAATGAGCAGTTCTTC
CDR3: CASRLRTGAHNEQFF

D: TRBD1
size: -
J: TRBJ1-2
V: TRBV18
DNA: TGTGCCAGCTCTCCCGACAGGGTAGAGGGCTACACCTTC
CDR3: CASSPDRVEGYTF

D: -
size: few
J: TRBJ1-5
V: TRBV2
DNA: TGTGCCAGCAGTGACAGGGGAGACAATCAGCCCCAGCATTTT
CDR3: CASSDRGDNQPQHF

D: -
size: once
J: TRBJ2-1
V: TRBV7-2
DNA: TGTGCCAGCAGCCCCCAGCCCCCTGGGGCCGGGGAGCAGTTCTTC
CDR3: CASSPQPPGAGEQFF

D: -
size: once
J: TRBJ2-2
V: TRBV19
DNA: TGTGCCAGTAGGTCGGGTCTAGCGTCCGGGGAGCTGTTTTTT
CDR3: CASRSGLASGELFF

D: TRBD1
size: -
J: TRBJ2-5
V: TRBV7-2
DNA: TGTGCCAGCAGCTTAACAGGGGGGGAGACCCAGTACTTC
CDR3: CASSLTGGETQYF

D: TRBD1
size: few
J: TRBJ1-1
V: TRBV7-3
DNA: TGTGCCAGCAGCTCCGACAGGGGCGGGCAAGCTTTCTTT
CDR3: CASSSDRGGQAFF

D: TRBD1
size: once
J: TRBJ2-2
V: TRBV7-3
DNA: TGTGCCAGCAGTGACCGGGACAGGGGGATCACCGGGGAGCTGTTTTTT
CDR3: CASSDRDRGITGELFF

D: TRBD1
size: -
J: TRBJ2-1
V: TRBV18
DNA: TGTGCCAGCTCACCGGGACAGGAATACAATGAGCAGTTCTTC
CDR3: CASSPGQEYNEQFF

D: TRBD2
size: once
J: TRBJ2-3
V: TRBV5-1
DNA: TGCGCCAGCAGCTTGGAGGCTAGCGGGAGCACAGATACGCAGTATTTT
CDR3: CASSLEASGSTDTQYF